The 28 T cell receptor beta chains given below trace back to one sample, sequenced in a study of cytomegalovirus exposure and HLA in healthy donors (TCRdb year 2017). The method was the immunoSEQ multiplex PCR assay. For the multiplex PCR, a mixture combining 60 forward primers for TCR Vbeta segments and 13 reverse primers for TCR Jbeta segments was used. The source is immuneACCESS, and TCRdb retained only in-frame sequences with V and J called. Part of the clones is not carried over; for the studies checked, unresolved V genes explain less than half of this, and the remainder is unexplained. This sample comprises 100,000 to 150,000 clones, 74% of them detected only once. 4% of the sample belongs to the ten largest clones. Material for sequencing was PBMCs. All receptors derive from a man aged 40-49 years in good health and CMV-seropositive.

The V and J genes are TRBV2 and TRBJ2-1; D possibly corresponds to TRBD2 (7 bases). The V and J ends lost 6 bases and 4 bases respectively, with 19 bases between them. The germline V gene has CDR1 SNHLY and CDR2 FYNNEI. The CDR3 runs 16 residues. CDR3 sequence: CASSKRGSSGYNEQFF. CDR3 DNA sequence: TGTGCCAGCAGCAAAAGGGGGTCTAGCGGATACAATGAGCAGTTCTTC. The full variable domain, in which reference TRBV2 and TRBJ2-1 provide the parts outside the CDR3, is EPEVTQTPSHQVTQMGQEVILRCVPISNHLYFYWYRQILGQKVEFLVSFYNNEISEKSEIFDDQFSVERPDGSNFTLKIRSTKLEDSAMYFCASSKRGSSGYNEQFFGPGTRLTVL.

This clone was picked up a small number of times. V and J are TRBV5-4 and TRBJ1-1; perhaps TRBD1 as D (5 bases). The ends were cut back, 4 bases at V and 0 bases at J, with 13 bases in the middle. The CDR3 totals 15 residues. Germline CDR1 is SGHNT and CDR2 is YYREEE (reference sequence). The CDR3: CASSPKQVMNTEAFF. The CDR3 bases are TGTGCCAGCAGCCCTAAACAGGTTATGAACACTGAAGCTTTCTTT.

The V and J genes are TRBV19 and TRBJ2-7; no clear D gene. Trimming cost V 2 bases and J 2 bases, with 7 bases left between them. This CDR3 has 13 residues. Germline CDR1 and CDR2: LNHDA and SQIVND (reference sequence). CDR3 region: CASSISSTYEQYF. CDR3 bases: TGTGCCAGTAGTATATCCAGTACCTACGAGCAGTACTTC.

CDR3 coding DNA: TGTGCCAGTAGTAAGACCCGCCAGGGCTCCTACGAGCAGTACTTC. It specifies CASSKTRQGSYEQYF. The chain has TRBV19 and TRBJ2-7, with D possibly TRBD1 on 5 matching bases. V lost 4 bases, J lost 0 bases, and 13 bases lay in between. Germline values: CDR1 LNHDA, CDR2 SQIVND (reference sequence). The CDR3 totals 15 residues.

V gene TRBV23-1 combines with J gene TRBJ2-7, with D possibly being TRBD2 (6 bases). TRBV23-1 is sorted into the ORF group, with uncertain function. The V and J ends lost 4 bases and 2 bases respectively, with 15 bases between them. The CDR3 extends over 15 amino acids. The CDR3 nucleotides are TGCGCCAGCAGTCGCCCGCGGGACGGAACCTACGAGCAGTACTTC. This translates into CASSRPRDGTYEQYF.

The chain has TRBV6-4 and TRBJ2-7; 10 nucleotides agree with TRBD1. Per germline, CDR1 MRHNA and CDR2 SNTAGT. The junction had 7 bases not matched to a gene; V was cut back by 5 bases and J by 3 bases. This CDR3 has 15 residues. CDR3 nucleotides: TGTGCCAGCAGTCTTGGGACAGGGGAAGGCTACGAGCAGTACTTC. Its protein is CASSLGTGEGYEQYF.

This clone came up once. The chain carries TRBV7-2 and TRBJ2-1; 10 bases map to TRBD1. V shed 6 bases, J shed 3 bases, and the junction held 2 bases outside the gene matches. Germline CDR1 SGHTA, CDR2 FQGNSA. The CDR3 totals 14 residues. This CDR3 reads CASRGQGFYNEQFF. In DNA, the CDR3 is TGTGCCAGCAGGGGACAGGGGTTCTACAATGAGCAGTTCTTC.

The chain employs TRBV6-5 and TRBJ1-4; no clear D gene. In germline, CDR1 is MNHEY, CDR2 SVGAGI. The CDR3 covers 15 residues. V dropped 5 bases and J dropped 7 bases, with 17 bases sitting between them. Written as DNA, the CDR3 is TGTGCCAGCAGTCCTAGAGGGAGGCGTAGTGAAAAACTGTTTTTT. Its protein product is CASSPRGRRSEKLFF.

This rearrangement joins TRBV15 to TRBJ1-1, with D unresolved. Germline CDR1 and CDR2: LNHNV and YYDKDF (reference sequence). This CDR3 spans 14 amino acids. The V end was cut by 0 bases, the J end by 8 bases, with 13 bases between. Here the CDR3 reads CATSRDSDGLEAFF. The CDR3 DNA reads TGTGCCACCAGCAGAGACAGCGACGGGTTAGAAGCTTTCTTT.

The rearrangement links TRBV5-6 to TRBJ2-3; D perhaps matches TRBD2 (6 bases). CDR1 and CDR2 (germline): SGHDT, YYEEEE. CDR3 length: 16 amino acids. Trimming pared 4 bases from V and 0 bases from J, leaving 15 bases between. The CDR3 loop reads CASSKRGGASTDTQYF. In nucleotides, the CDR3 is TGTGCCAGCAGCAAACGGGGCGGGGCCAGCACAGATACGCAGTATTTT.

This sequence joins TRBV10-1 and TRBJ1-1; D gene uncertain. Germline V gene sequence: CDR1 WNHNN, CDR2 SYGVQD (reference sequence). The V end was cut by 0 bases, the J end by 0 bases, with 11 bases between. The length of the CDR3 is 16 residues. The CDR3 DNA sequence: TGCGCCAGCAGTGAGTCCCAGTTTTTGGTGAACACTGAAGCTTTCTTT. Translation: CASSESQFLVNTEAFF.

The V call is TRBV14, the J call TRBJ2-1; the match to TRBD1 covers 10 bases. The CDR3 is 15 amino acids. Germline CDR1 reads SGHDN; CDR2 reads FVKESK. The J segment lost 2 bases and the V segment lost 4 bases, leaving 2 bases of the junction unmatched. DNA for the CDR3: TGTGCCAGCAGCCCGGACAGGGGGACCTACAATGAGCAGTTCTTC. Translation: CASSPDRGTYNEQFF.

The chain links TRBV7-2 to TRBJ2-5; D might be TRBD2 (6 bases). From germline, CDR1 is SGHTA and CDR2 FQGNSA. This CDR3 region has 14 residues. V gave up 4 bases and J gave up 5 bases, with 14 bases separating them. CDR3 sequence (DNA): TGTGCCAGCAGCTCCCGACTAGGTTGGGAGACCCAGTACTTC. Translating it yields CASSSRLGWETQYF.

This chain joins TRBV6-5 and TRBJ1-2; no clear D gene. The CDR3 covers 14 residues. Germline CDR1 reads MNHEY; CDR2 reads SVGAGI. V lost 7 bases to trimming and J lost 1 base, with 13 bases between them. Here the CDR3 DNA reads TGTGCCAGCATTTCGGCAGGAATTAACTATGGCTACACCTTC. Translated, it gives CASISAGINYGYTF.

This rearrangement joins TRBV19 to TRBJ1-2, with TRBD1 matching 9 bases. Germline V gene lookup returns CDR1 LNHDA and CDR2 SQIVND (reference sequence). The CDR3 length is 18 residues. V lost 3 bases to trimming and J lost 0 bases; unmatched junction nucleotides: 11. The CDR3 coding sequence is TGTGCCAGTAGTATGAGGACACAGGGGGCGCCCACTAACTATGGCTACACCTTC. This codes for CASSMRTQGAPTNYGYTF.

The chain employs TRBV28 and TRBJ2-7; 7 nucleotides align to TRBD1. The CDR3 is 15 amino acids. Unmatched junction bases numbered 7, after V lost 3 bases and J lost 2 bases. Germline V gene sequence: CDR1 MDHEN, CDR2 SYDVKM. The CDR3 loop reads CASSFRGGRPYEQYF. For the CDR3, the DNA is TGTGCCAGCAGTTTTCGAGGGGGCCGACCCTACGAGCAGTACTTC. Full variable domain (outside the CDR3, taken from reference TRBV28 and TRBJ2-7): DVKVTQSSRYLVKRTGEKVFLECVQDMDHENMFWYRQDPGLGLRLIYFSYDVKMKEKGDIPEGYSVSREKKERFSLILESASTNQTSMYLCASSFRGGRPYEQYFGPGTRLTVT.

The CDR3: CASSAGGDTEAFF. CDR3 DNA sequence: TGCGCCAGCAGCGCGGGAGGTGACACTGAAGCTTTCTTT. This chain connects TRBV5-1 to TRBJ1-1; D remains ambiguous. V gave up 4 bases and J gave up 3 bases, with 10 bases separating them. The CDR3 is 13 amino acids. Germline CDR1 and CDR2: SGHRS and YFSETQ.

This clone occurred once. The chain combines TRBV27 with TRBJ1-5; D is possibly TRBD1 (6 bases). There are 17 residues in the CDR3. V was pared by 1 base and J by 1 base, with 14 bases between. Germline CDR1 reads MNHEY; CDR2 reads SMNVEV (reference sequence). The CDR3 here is CASSLFRVQGSNQPQHF. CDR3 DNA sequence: TGTGCCAGCAGTTTATTTAGGGTCCAGGGGAGCAATCAGCCCCAGCATTTT.

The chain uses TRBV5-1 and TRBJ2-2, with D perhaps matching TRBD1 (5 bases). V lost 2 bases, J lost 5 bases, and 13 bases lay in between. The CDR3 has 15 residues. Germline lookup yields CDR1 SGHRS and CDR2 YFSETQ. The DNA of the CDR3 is TGCGCCAGCAGCTTTATATACAGGCTAACCGGGGAGCTGTTTTTT. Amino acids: CASSFIYRLTGELFF.

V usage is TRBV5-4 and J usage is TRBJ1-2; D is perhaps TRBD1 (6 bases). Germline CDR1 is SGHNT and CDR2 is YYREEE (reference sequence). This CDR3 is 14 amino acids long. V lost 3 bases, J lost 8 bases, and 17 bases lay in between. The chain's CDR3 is CASSSPGAQGGYTF. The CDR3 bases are TGTGCCAGCAGCTCCCCAGGGGCGCAGGGAGGCTACACCTTC.

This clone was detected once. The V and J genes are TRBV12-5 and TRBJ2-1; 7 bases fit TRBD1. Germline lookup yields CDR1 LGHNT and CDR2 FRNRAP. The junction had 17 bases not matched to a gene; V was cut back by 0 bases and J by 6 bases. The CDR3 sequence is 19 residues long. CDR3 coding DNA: TGTGCTAGTGGTTTGGTACTAGGTTCGAACAGGGGACGTGGCAATGAGCAGTTCTTC. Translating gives CASGLVLGSNRGRGNEQFF.

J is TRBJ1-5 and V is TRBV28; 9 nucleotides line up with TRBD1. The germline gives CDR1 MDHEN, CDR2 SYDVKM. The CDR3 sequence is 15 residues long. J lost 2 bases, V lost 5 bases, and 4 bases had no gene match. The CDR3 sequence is CASSRGTGRNQPQHF. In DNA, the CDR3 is TGTGCCAGCAGTCGTGGGACAGGGCGCAATCAGCCCCAGCATTTT.

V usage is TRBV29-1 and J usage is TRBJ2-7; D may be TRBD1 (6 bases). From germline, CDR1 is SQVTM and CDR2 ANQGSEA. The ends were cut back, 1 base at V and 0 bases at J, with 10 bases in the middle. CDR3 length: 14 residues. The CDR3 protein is CSVEVDSGSYEQYF. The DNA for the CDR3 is TGCAGCGTTGAAGTGGACAGCGGCTCCTACGAGCAGTACTTC.

The CDR3 sequence: CASSIDGARAKNIQYF. CDR3 bases: TGTGCCAGTAGTATAGATGGAGCGCGAGCCAAAAACATTCAGTACTTC. This chain joins TRBV19 and TRBJ2-4; no reliable D call. CDR3 size: 16 residues. Germline V lookup: CDR1 LNHDA, CDR2 SQIVND (reference sequence). The ends were cut back, 0 bases at V and 0 bases at J, with 9 bases in the middle.

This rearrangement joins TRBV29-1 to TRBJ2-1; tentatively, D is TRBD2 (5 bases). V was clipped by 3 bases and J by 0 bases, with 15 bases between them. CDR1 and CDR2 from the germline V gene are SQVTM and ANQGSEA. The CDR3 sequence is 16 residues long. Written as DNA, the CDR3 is TGCAGCGTTGACAACGTCAGGACTCCCTCCTACAATGAGCAGTTCTTC. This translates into CSVDNVRTPSYNEQFF.

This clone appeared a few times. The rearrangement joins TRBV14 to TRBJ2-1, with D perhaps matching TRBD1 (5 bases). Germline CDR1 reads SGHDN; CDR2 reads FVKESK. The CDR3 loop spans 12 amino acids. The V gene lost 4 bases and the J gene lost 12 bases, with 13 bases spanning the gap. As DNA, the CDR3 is TGTGCCAGCAGCCCGGATTGGGGCAGGCAGTTCTTC. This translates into CASSPDWGRQFF.

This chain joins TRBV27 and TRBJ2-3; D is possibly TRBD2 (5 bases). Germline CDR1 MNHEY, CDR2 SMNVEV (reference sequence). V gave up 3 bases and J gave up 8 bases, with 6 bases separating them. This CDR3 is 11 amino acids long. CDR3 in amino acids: CASSFGGTQYF. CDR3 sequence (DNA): TGTGCCAGCAGTTTTGGAGGTACGCAGTATTTT.

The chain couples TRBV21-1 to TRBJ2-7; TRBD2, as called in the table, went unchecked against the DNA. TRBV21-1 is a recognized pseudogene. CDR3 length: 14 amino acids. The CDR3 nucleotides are TGTGCCAGCAGCAAAGCTTCGGGAGGCTGCGAGCAGTACTTC. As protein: CASSKASGGCEQYF.